These 2 T cell receptor beta chains were all obtained from the same sample, sequenced in a study of T cell responses to AZD1222 COVID-19 vaccine. The assay was immunoSEQ multiplex PCR, and TCRdb's table has in-frame clones only and misses some. There are 180,000 or so clones in the sample; about 91% occur only once, and approximately 1.2% lies in the top ten. This material consisted of peripheral blood, taken 28 days after the second AZD1222 dose. These receptors all stem from an adult who received the AZD1222 COVID-19 vaccine.

With regard to this clone: A single base separates this from a much larger clone, so it may be a read error. The CDR3 loop is CASSQGGHTEAFF. CDR3 DNA sequence: TGTGCCAGCAGCCAAGGGGGGCACACTGAAGCTTTCTTT. The V gene is TRBV7-9, the J gene TRBJ1-1, with D possibly TRBD1 on 6 matching bases. The CDR3 spans 13 residues. Germline V lookup: CDR1 SEHNR, CDR2 FQNEAQ (reference sequence). The ends were cut back, 5 bases at V and 3 bases at J, with 10 bases in the middle.

This chain uses TRBV6-1 with TRBJ2-7; 8 nucleotides match TRBD1. With 1 base clipped from V and 0 bases from J, the junction kept 2 bases outside the gene matches. In germline, CDR1 is MNHNS, CDR2 SASEGT. This CDR3 spans 15 amino acids. The DNA for the CDR3 is TGTGCCAGCAGTGAAGGGACAGGGTTCTCCTACGAGCAGTACTTC. Translated, it gives CASSEGTGFSYEQYF.